This is a list of T cell receptor beta chains from one sample in a study of T-cell reconstitution after alpha-beta-depleted transplantation in children. TCRdb redid the calling of the PCR reads with MiXCR, one entry per CDR3 protein. The profile shows fewer than 550,000 distinct CDR3 sequences, roughly a tenth of them singletons. The sample was PBMCs, taken before TCRalphabeta/CD19-depleted stem cell transplant. The receptor source for this set is a child aged 2 to 15 with inherited bone marrow failure, due to receive a stem cell transplant. The CDR3 runs from the conserved cysteine through the conserved F or W. The order of the fields is D gene, V gene, J gene, clone size, CDR3 DNA, CDR3 protein. A D gene is named only where the DNA matches it firmly. Some rows mark clone size as missing; the rest say once, few, many or name a class of expanded clone.

>TRBD2|TRBV7-9|TRBJ2-1|many
TGTGCCAGCAGCTCGGTGTTAGCGGGAGCATATGAGCAGTTCTTC
CASSSVLAGAYEQFF
>TRBD2|TRBV5-1|TRBJ2-3|many
TGCGCCAGCAGCTTGGTAGCGGGACTTCCTACAGATACGCAGTATTTT
CASSLVAGLPTDTQYF
>-|TRBV7-2|TRBJ1-5|many
TGTGCCAGCAGCTTTCGGGTACTCAGAGGGGATCAGCCCCAGCATTTT
CASSFRVLRGDQPQHF
>TRBD2|TRBV3-1|TRBJ2-6|-
TGTACCAGCAGTCGACGACTAGCGGGAGAAACCTCTGGGGCCAACGTCCTGACTTTC
CTSSRRLAGETSGANVLTF
>-|TRBV5-6|TRBJ2-1|few
TGTGCCAGCAGCCCCTGGAGCGGAGCCTACAATGAGCAGTTCTTC
CASSPWSGAYNEQFF
>TRBD2|TRBV20-1|TRBJ2-7|many
TGCAGTGCCACGGGACTAGAATTCACCTACGAGCAGTACTTC
CSATGLEFTYEQYF
>TRBD2|TRBV28|TRBJ2-1|many
TGTGCCAGCAACTCGAGGGACTACTACAATGAGCAGTTCTTC
CASNSRDYYNEQFF
>TRBD2|TRBV28|TRBJ2-1|few
TGTGCCAGCAGTTCTCTTAGCGGGAGGTTGGGTGAGCAGTTCTTC
CASSSLSGRLGEQFF
>-|TRBV29-1|TRBJ1-2|many
TGCAGCGTTGAACTGAAGGGGGACTATGGCTACACCTTC
CSVELKGDYGYTF
>-|TRBV25-1|TRBJ1-1|-
TGTGCCAGCAGTGAACCGCTAACCGACACTGAAGCTTTCTTT
CASSEPLTDTEAFF
>TRBD2|TRBV7-9|TRBJ2-5|many
TGTGCCAGCAGCTTAACACCGGCGGGAGTCCAAGAGACCCAGTACTTC
CASSLTPAGVQETQYF
>-|TRBV11-2|TRBJ2-1|-
TGTGCCAGCAACCAGGGGCGAAATGAGCAGTTCTTC
CASNQGRNEQFF
>-|TRBV28|TRBJ1-1|many
TGTGCCAGCAGTTACAATCTGAACACTGAAGCTTTCTTT
CASSYNLNTEAFF
>TRBD2|TRBV7-9|TRBJ2-7|many
TGTGCCAGCAGCTTAGCAACTAGCGGGAGGGGAAGTAACGAGCAGTACTTC
CASSLATSGRGSNEQYF
>-|TRBV28|TRBJ2-2|many
TGTGCCAGCAGTTTCAGGGAAACCACCGGGGAGCTGTTTTTT
CASSFRETTGELFF
>-|TRBV3-1|TRBJ2-1|-
TGTGCCAGCAGCCTGCCGCCTAGCCGCCTTGGGGTCAATGAGCAGTTCTTC
CASSLPPSRLGVNEQFF
>TRBD2|TRBV6-1|TRBJ2-1|many
TGTGCCAGCAAACCAACACCACTAGCGTACAATGAGCAGTTCTTC
CASKPTPLAYNEQFF
>TRBD1|TRBV27|TRBJ1-1|many
TGTGCCAGCACCCTACAGGGGGCGAGCACTGAAGCTTTCTTT
CASTLQGASTEAFF
>TRBD2|TRBV4-3|TRBJ2-3|-
TGCGCCAGCAGCCAAGACCCTGCTAGCGGGAAAGATACGCAGTATTTT
CASSQDPASGKDTQYF
>-|TRBV20-1|TRBJ2-1|few
TGCAGTGCCACGGCGATCGGGCGGGAAAGCTCCTACAATGAGCAGTTCTTC
CSATAIGRESSYNEQFF
>-|TRBV27|TRBJ2-7|many
TGTGCCAGCAGTCCCGGGGACTCCTACGAGCAGTACTTC
CASSPGDSYEQYF
>-|TRBV5-1|TRBJ2-5|many
TGCGCCAGCAGCTCGACAGTCTTTCAAGAGACCCAGTACTTC
CASSSTVFQETQYF
>-|TRBV7-8|TRBJ2-7|many
TGTGCCAGCAGCTTAGGTTCTTTCTCCTACGAGCAGTACTTC
CASSLGSFSYEQYF
>-|TRBV27|TRBJ2-7|many
TGTGCCAGCAGCCTGGACTCATGGGCGAAATACGAGCAGTACTTC
CASSLDSWAKYEQYF
>-|TRBV10-3|TRBJ2-7|many
TGTGCCATCAGTACCCAGGGTGATACGGTTTTCTCCTACGAGCAGTACTTC
CAISTQGDTVFSYEQYF
>-|TRBV28|TRBJ2-7|many
TGTGCCAGCAGTCCCCTTGAGGGGACGACTCCCTACGAGCAGTACTTC
CASSPLEGTTPYEQYF
>-|TRBV7-9|TRBJ1-1|few
TGTGCCAGCAGCTTAGCTGACACCATTGAAGCTTTCTTT
CASSLADTIEAFF
>TRBD1|TRBV29-1|TRBJ2-3|many
TGCAGCGTTGAGGGCGGGACAGGTCGCACAGATACGCAGTATTTT
CSVEGGTGRTDTQYF
>-|TRBV27|TRBJ1-4|many
TGTGCCAGCAGTTTAATTTCGGGGAAACTGTTTTTT
CASSLISGKLFF
>TRBD1|TRBV2|TRBJ1-5|many
TGTGCCAGCAGTGATGACAGGGACGATCAGCCCCAGCATTTT
CASSDDRDDQPQHF
>-|TRBV5-1|TRBJ2-2|many
TGCGCCAGCACCCCAGCGGGTCCGGCTTTCACCGGGGAGCTGTTTTTT
CASTPAGPAFTGELFF
>-|TRBV6-5|TRBJ2-3|many
TGTGCCAGCCGGGCCTTGGCAAACACAGATACGCAGTATTTT
CASRALANTDTQYF
>-|TRBV29-1|TRBJ2-3|many
TGCAGCGTTGAAGGGGGGCTATTAGGAGCGGTCGGAGATACGCAGTATTTT
CSVEGGLLGAVGDTQYF
>-|TRBV20-1|TRBJ2-2|many
TGCAGTGCTAGAGAACCCCTGGCCAGCATCACCGGGGAGCTGTTTTTT
CSAREPLASITGELFF
>-|TRBV20-1|TRBJ1-2|-
TGCTGTGCTAGAGTGGGGAGGTTGGGAGTATATGGCTACACCTTC
CCARVGRLGVYGYTF
>TRBD2|TRBV10-3|TRBJ2-2|-
TGTGCCATCAGGGAGACTAGCGGCGCGAACACCGGGGAGCTGTTTTTT
CAIRETSGANTGELFF
>-|TRBV5-5|TRBJ2-1|many
TGTGCCAGCAGCCCTGTAGGCAATGAGCAGTTCTTC
CASSPVGNEQFF
>TRBD1|TRBV20-1|TRBJ2-5|many
TGCAGTGCCCCGCCCGGGACAGGGGGGGACGAGACCCAGTACTTC
CSAPPGTGGDETQYF
>TRBD1|TRBV6-5|TRBJ2-3|-
TGTGCCCCCACTTACCGGGACAGGGAGAAAGATACGCAGTATTTT
CAPTYRDREKDTQYF
>TRBD2|TRBV6-1|TRBJ2-7|-
TGTGCCAGCAGCCCCAACGGGGGGGACTACGAGCAGTACTTC
CASSPNGGDYEQYF
>TRBD1|TRBV7-9|TRBJ2-1|few
TGTGCCAGCAGCCGACAGGGGTTCGAGCAGTTCTTC
CASSRQGFEQFF
>-|TRBV29-1|TRBJ2-2|many
TGCAGCGGGGGAGGCCTGAACACCGGGGAGCTGTTTTTT
CSGGGLNTGELFF
>TRBD1|TRBV27|TRBJ1-1|many
TGTGCCAGCGACCCAGGGGGAAACACTGAAGCTTTCTTT
CASDPGGNTEAFF
>-|TRBV5-5|TRBJ1-1|many
TGTGCCAGCAGCTTGGAGTGGGGTACTGAAGCTTTCTTT
CASSLEWGTEAFF
>-|TRBV29-1|TRBJ2-3|many
TGCAGCGTTGAAGGTCGGGGAAGCACAGATACGCAGTATTTT
CSVEGRGSTDTQYF
>-|TRBV18|TRBJ2-1|few
TGTGCCAGCTCATTGACTAGGGAGGTAGAGCAGTTCTTC
CASSLTREVEQFF
>TRBD1|TRBV4-2|TRBJ1-5|-
TGTGCCAGCAGCCAGGTTGGACAGGGCCCCAATCAGCCCCAGCATTTT
CASSQVGQGPNQPQHF
>-|TRBV30|TRBJ1-1|few
TGTGCCTGGAAAGGCTCGAACACTGAAGCTTTCTTT
CAWKGSNTEAFF
>-|TRBV6-1|TRBJ2-7|-
TGTGCCAGCAGTGTCTACGAAGGGTACGAGCAGTACTTC
CASSVYEGYEQYF
>-|TRBV7-2|TRBJ1-6|few
TGTGCCAGCACCATACGCAGGGTTTCACCCCTCCACTTT
CASTIRRVSPLHF
>TRBD2|TRBV3-1|TRBJ2-1|few
TGTGCCAGCAGCCATACTAGCGGGAGGCTGGTTGAGCAGTTCTTC
CASSHTSGRLVEQFF
>TRBD1|TRBV27|TRBJ2-1|many
TGTGCCAGCAGCCTCCAGGGACAGCGTTACAATGAGCAGTTCTTC
CASSLQGQRYNEQFF
>TRBD1|TRBV28|TRBJ2-6|many
TGTGCCAGCAGTTTAGAGGGGGCTCCCTACTCTGGGGCCAACGTCCTGACTTTC
CASSLEGAPYSGANVLTF
>-|TRBV5-1|TRBJ2-7|many
TGCGCCAGCAGCTTGGCAGTTATGGGCCGCGACGAGCAGTACTTC
CASSLAVMGRDEQYF
>-|TRBV28|TRBJ1-6|many
TGTGCCAGCAGCCGCGGACAGAGAGGTTCACCCCTCCACTTT
CASSRGQRGSPLHF
>TRBD1|TRBV29-1|TRBJ2-6|many
TGCAGCGTTGCGGGGACAGCGACCCTCTCTGGGGCCAACGTCCTGACTTTC
CSVAGTATLSGANVLTF
>-|TRBV19|TRBJ2-1|once
TGTGCCAGTACCGAACTGGGTTTAATAGGGAATGAGCAGTTCTTC
CASTELGLIGNEQFF